This T cell receptor beta chain emerged from a study of blood T cells in healthy people across ages. Using a J-beta primer mix together with a sample-barcoded 5' primer, a second PCR was run for roughly 7 to 12 cycles. TCRdb re-called the 5' RACE reads with MiXCR, one entry per CDR3 protein. The sample yields hundreds of thousands of distinct CDR3 sequences, 45% to 70% seen once. This clonotype was seen a single time. Its antigen is undetermined. Trimming removed 0 bases at V and 5 bases at J, with 9 bases between. The germline V gene has CDR1 SGHAT and CDR2 FQNNGV. The CDR3 covers 14 residues. Total RNA extraction produced at least 6 micrograms (per sample) for the study. The study, taken as a whole, reports: Among T cells, TCR beta diversity per million cells dropped roughly linearly as age rose. Versus aged donors, long-lived donors had higher diversity and more naive CD4+ cells.

The chain couples TRBV11-2 to TRBJ2-3; D is tentatively TRBD1 or TRBD2 (5 bases each). The receptor was derived from a man in his forties or fifties in good health. The sample was blood. CDR3: CASSLDWDGDTQYF. CDR3 DNA sequence: TGTGCCAGCAGCTTAGATTGGGACGGAGATACGCAGTATTTT.